Following are 5 T cell receptor beta chains from one sample sequenced in a study of vaccination and CD4 T cells after COVID-19. What these receptors recognize is not known. Treatment denoted: roughly ten-day PBMC culture with coronavirus spike peptide pools or control peptides (ViraFEST assay). Sequenced with the Oncomine TCR Beta short-read assay was DNA taken from cultured CD4+ T cells. TCRdb reprocessed the PCR reads with MiXCR, giving one entry per CDR3 protein. The sample includes roughly 6,900 distinct CDR3 sequences, 74% of them seen just once. The sample was CD4+ T cells from blood, cultured in vitro. Receptor source: a human donor who had recovered from COVID-19.

In regard to this clonotype: Sequence at one end of the junction differs from germline and may be a read error. The chain carries TRBV7-9 and TRBJ2-2; TRBD2 matches 7 bases. This CDR3 comprises 15 residues. CDR1 SEHNR and CDR2 FQNEAQ come from the germline V gene (reference sequence). The CDR3 reads CASSSTRGVTGVLFF. CDR3 in DNA: TGTGCCAGCAGCTCGACTCGGGGGGTCACCGGGGTGCTGTTTTTT.

This clonotype was recorded once. The rearrangement uses TRBV19 and TRBJ1-1, with 7 bases matching TRBD1. The CDR3 spans 13 residues. V was clipped by 7 bases and J by 4 bases; unmatched bases: 6. Germline CDR1 reads LNHDA; CDR2 reads SQIVND (reference sequence). For the CDR3, the DNA is TGTGCCAGTAACGCCAGGGGGAGCACTGAAGCTTTCTTT. It specifies CASNARGSTEAFF. Variable domain in full (rest from reference TRBV19 and TRBJ1-1): DGGITQSPKYLFRKEGQNVTLSCEQNLNHDAMYWYRQDPGQGLRLIYYSQIVNDFQKGDIAEGYSVSREKKESFPLTVTSAQKNPTAFYLCASNARGSTEAFFGQGTRLTVV.

Turning to this clonotype: Compared with germline, one end of the junction differs, possibly owing to a read error. The rearrangement links TRBV10-2 to TRBJ1-5; no clear D gene. From germline, CDR1 is WSHSY and CDR2 SAAADI. The CDR3 spans 14 residues. This chain's CDR3 is CAGSAGGTDQPQHF. The DNA for the CDR3 is TGCGCCGGCAGTGCGGGCGGAACTGATCAGCCCCAGCATTTT.

For the CDR3, the DNA is TGTGCCAGCAGTGACGGACAGGGGGATGCTGGGGCCAACGTCCTGACTTTC. It specifies CASSDGQGDAGANVLTF. The chain employs TRBV6-4 and TRBJ2-6; 10 bases line up with TRBD1. Germline V CDR1 and CDR2: MRHNA, SNTAGT. The CDR3 consists of 17 residues. V was clipped by 2 bases and J by 2 bases; unmatched bases: 3.

This rearrangement joins TRBV4-1 to TRBJ1-5; D not resolved. The length of the CDR3 is 15 residues. The V end was cut by 3 bases, the J end by 0 bases, with 9 bases between. The germline gives CDR1 MGHRA, CDR2 YSYEKL. In DNA, the CDR3 is TGCGCCAGCAGCCACCCAGGATATAGCAATCAGCCCCAGCATTTT. Amino acids: CASSHPGYSNQPQHF.